This T cell receptor beta chain appears in the sequencing data of a study of T cell changes during pregnancy in multiple sclerosis. TCRdb's table, derived via immunoSEQ multiplex PCR, lists solely in-frame clones and lacks some. The repertoire consists of roughly 69,000 clones, with about 91% occurring once and the leading ten covering over 0.25%. V was trimmed by 2 bases and J by 1 base, leaving 9 bases between them. In germline, CDR1 is LNHDA, CDR2 SQIVND (reference sequence). The CDR3 covers 15 residues. The V gene is TRBV19, the J gene TRBJ2-1; tentatively, D is TRBD2 (6 bases). The clonotype comes from a female donor in good health, enrolled as a control in a pregnancy study. This specimen was CD4+ T cells from peripheral blood mononuclear cells, taken in the third trimester of pregnancy. CDR3 nucleotides: TGTGCCAGTAGTATAACGGGGGTATCCTACAATGAGCAGTTCTTC. This gives the protein CASSITGVSYNEQFF. Full variable domain (missing parts from reference TRBV19 and TRBJ2-1): DGGITQSPKYLFRKEGQNVTLSCEQNLNHDAMYWYRQDPGQGLRLIYYSQIVNDFQKGDIAEGYSVSREKKESFPLTVTSAQKNPTAFYLCASSITGVSYNEQFFGPGTRLTVL.